This TCR beta chain was recovered during a study of siplizumab effects on memory and regulatory T cells. The germline gives CDR1 SGHRS, CDR2 YFSETQ. The CDR3 covers 14 residues. Trimming took 4 bases from V and 2 from J; bases not matched to a gene: 4. It was approximately 99,000 TCR templates that were assayed per sample. Produced via immunoSEQ multiplex PCR; TCRdb's table is partial and in-frame only. The table records more than 85,000 clones, about 90% of them present only once. A remark on this clone: Its antigen is unidentified.

Whole-study results and caveats: Left unconfirmed was the suppressive function of proliferating Tregs from siplizumab cultures. The naive T cell population seemed more diverse than memory cells and seemed a major contributor to the alloresponse. Naive-or-memory phenotypes were unassignable for roughly 80-95% of proliferating CD4+ or CD8+ clones.

The V gene is TRBV5-1, the J gene TRBJ2-7; 9 nucleotides align to TRBD1. The TCR originated in a human donor in good health. The source material was Tregs sorted from blood. CDR3 protein: CASSRGQGPYEQYF. The CDR3 bases are TGCGCCAGCAGCCGGGGACAGGGCCCCTACGAGCAGTACTTC.